This TCR beta chain was identified during a study of blood T cell repertoires in COVID-19. In the study overall: The United States, Italy and Spain provided the acute and convalescent COVID-19 samples. Sources were T cells, B-cell-depleted T cells, or PBMCs; the material itself was cDNA or gDNA.

Trimming shortened V by 5 bases and J by 3 bases, and 10 bases separated the two germline ends. The CDR3 extends over 13 amino acids. Germline V gives CDR1 KGHSH, CDR2 LQKENI. In the original analysis: For nucleated cells, counts were estimated from reference gene primer amplification. Measured with immunoSEQ multiplex PCR; TCRdb has only the in-frame clones, and not every one. D and trimming were read from the DNA, whereas the V and J calls and clone size are those reported in that table. The table lists about 230,000 clones, roughly 79% of them singletons. The receptor's source is a woman of 80 years or more with COVID-19, enrolled during active disease. The V gene is TRBV18, the J gene TRBJ2-5; TRBD2 might be the D (6 bases). Sequencing input: peripheral blood. The DNA of the CDR3 is TGTGCCAGCTCAGGAGGGCTCGAAGAGACCCAGTACTTC. Protein sequence: CASSGGLEETQYF.